This T cell receptor (delta chain) was sequenced for a study of gamma-delta chains in newborns, infants, children. Study-wide background: Microbial exposure reportedly drives polyclonal innate γδ T cell expansion after birth.

TCRdb reanalysed the reads with CATT. The sample holds more than 14,000 delta-chain clones, roughly 7% seen once. The CDR3 totals 17 residues. Per the germline V gene, CDR1 is GEAIGNYY and CDR2 is EKD. Unmatched junction bases numbered 7, after V lost 2 bases and J lost 0 bases. This clone was seen at least ten times. This clonotype was sampled from a child who was a newborn, infant or young child, either healthy, febrile or measles-vaccinated (not recorded which). Material for sequencing was blood. The J gene is TRDJ1, the V gene TRDV2, with TRDD3 matching 11 bases. The CDR3 DNA sequence: TGTGCCTGTGACAAACTGGGGGATAGAAAGTACACCGATAAACTCATCTTT. Translation gives CACDKLGDRKYTDKLIF.